The entry that follows covers one TCR beta chain sequence. TCRdb passed the RT-PCR reads through MiXCR, listing each CDR3 protein once. Here the sample spans 450,000 to 600,000 distinct CDR3 sequences, approximately 7.6% being singletons. This CDR3 contains 16 residues. Germline lookup yields CDR1 SGHDN and CDR2 FVKESK. V was shortened by 3 bases and J by 2 bases, with 15 bases between the two germline ends. These data originate in a study of response to subunit inactivated influenza vaccine. The sample was PBMCs from blood, taken around 25 months after vaccination. This TCR derives from a man aged 45 to 75 who received an inactivated influenza vaccine. V and J are TRBV14 and TRBJ2-3, with D unclear. CDR3 in DNA: TGTGCCAGCAGCCACACTATGCGCAGGTTCACAGATACGCAGTATTTT. Translated: CASSHTMRRFTDTQYF.